This TCR beta chain was observed in a study of cytomegalovirus exposure and HLA in healthy donors. Whole-study findings and limits: Trimming of TCR beta V- and J-genes showed a link, identified in a later analysis, to a missense DCLRE1C variant. After further analysis at a later stage, 16,951 TCR beta sequences were associated with HLA alleles at 0.05 false discovery rate. Researchers catalogued 160 or so TCR beta chains as cytomegalovirus-associated.

Use of 60 Vbeta and 13 Jbeta primers characterized the PCR. Repertoires were generated with immunoSEQ multiplex PCR, while TCRdb's copy carries only in-frame clones and drops some. The sample consists of 100,000 to 150,000 clones, approximately 80% of them appearing once. Looked up from germline, CDR1 is PRHDT and CDR2 is FYEKMQ (reference sequence). V trimming: 5 bases; J trimming: 0 bases; junction bases outside the gene matches: 10. CDR3 size: 17 residues. As concerns this clone: Its target is unknown.

This TCR derives from a man between 18 and 29 years old in good health and CMV-seropositive. This chain joins TRBV13 and TRBJ1-3; TRBD1 aligns across 7 bases. Material: PBMCs. The CDR3 sequence: CASSLPTGPFSGNTIYF. In DNA form, the CDR3 reads TGTGCCAGCAGCCTCCCGACAGGGCCATTCTCTGGAAACACCATATATTTT.